These T cell receptor beta chains were read from a single sample in a study of identical twins. TCRdb used MiXCR to reprocess the 5' RACE reads, holding one entry per CDR3 protein. The sample has 550,000 to 700,000 distinct CDR3 sequences, 21% seen once; the top ten hold more than 4%. These data also formed part of another study, on T cells expressing NK-cell markers.

The sequenced sample was PBMCs. The receptors originated from a woman aged 18-35 years in good health. Both conserved end residues are part of each CDR3. Fields, in order: J gene, clone size, D gene, V gene, CDR3 protein, CDR3 DNA. A D gene is named only where the DNA matches it firmly. Where a row states a size, it is once, few, many or the class of an expanded clone; other rows omit it.

TRBJ2-1	few	TRBD1	TRBV10-3	CAISEPRDRGPSSYNEQFF	TGTGCCATCAGTGAGCCCCGGGACAGGGGGCCGAGCTCCTACAATGAGCAGTTCTTC
TRBJ2-5	many	-	TRBV20-1	CSARVPGNRETQYF	TGCAGTGCTAGAGTCCCGGGGAATCGAGAGACCCAGTACTTC
TRBJ2-7	many	TRBD1	TRBV7-9	CASSPRQGTYEQYF	TGTGCCAGCAGTCCTAGACAGGGAACATACGAGCAGTACTTC
TRBJ2-2	-	TRBD2	TRBV10-3	CAISPTSGVVSTGELFF	TGTGCCATCAGCCCGACTAGCGGGGTGGTTAGCACCGGGGAGCTGTTTTTT
TRBJ2-1	many	TRBD2	TRBV20-1	CSANPGTSGSNEQFF	TGCAGTGCCAACCCCGGGACTAGCGGATCCAATGAGCAGTTCTTC
TRBJ1-5	few	-	TRBV5-1	CASSPGPDNFPSHF	TGCGCCAGCAGCCCAGGCCCCGATAACTTTCCGTCGCATTTT
TRBJ2-7	-	-	TRBV9	CASSVTPRIDYEQYF	TGTGCCAGCAGCGTAACCCCACGTATAGATTACGAGCAGTACTTC
TRBJ2-4	-	-	TRBV12-5	CASGLVLPPNTGWAKNIQYF	TGTGCTAGTGGTTTGGTACTCCCCCCAAATACAGGGTGGGCCAAAAACATTCAGTACTTC
TRBJ1-1	-	-	TRBV20-1	CSARDYPHVNTEAFF	TGCAGTGCTAGAGATTACCCTCATGTGAACACTGAAGCTTTCTTT
TRBJ2-7	-	-	TRBV11-2	CASSLAPSPYEQYF	TGTGCCAGCAGCTTAGCCCCAAGCCCCTACGAGCAGTACTTC
TRBJ2-1	few	-	TRBV30	CAWSERVDNEQFF	TGTGCCTGGAGTGAACGAGTAGACAATGAGCAGTTCTTC
TRBJ2-4	many	TRBD2	TRBV18	CASSPQVVAGDIQYF	TGTGCCAGCTCACCACAGGTAGTTGCGGGGGACATTCAGTACTTC
TRBJ1-5	few	TRBD1	TRBV6-5	CASSYGRGQPQHF	TGTGCCAGCAGTTACGGCAGGGGGCAGCCCCAGCATTTT
TRBJ1-1	few	-	TRBV20-1	CSAPTQGSTTEAFF	TGCAGTGCCCCAACACAGGGTTCGACCACTGAAGCTTTCTTT
TRBJ2-1	few	TRBD2	TRBV5-1	CASSLGPAGGNEQFF	TGCGCCAGCAGCTTGGGTCCAGCGGGGGGTAATGAGCAGTTCTTC
TRBJ2-5	-	-	TRBV11-2	CASSQLGSQETQYF	TGTGCCAGCAGCCAGTTGGGCAGCCAAGAGACCCAGTACTTC
TRBJ2-7	-	-	TRBV7-2	CASSNPSIQGYEQYF	TGTGCCAGCAGCAACCCCTCCATACAGGGCTACGAGCAGTACTTC